This paragraph reports one T cell receptor (beta chain). Its antigen remains unknown. This specimen comes from a study of response to subunit inactivated influenza vaccine. Broader study findings: That few new T cells are recruited by each seasonal influenza vaccination was the authors' suggestion.

TCRdb analysed the RT-PCR reads with MiXCR anew, one entry per CDR3 protein. The sample shows about 480,000 distinct CDR3 sequences, approximately 24% of them seen only once. This clonotype originated in a man between 50 and 59 years old who received an inactivated influenza vaccine. Sequencing was performed on CD4+ T cells sorted from PBMCs, taken roughly 5 days after vaccination.

CDR3 sequence reads: CASSPGTTSYEQYF. DNA of the CDR3: TGTGCCAGCTCACCGGGGACTACCTCCTACGAGCAGTACTTC. V usage is TRBV18 and J usage is TRBJ2-7, with 7 bases identical to TRBD2. Trimming removed 3 bases from V and 0 bases from J; junction bases left unmatched: 2. Germline V gene lookup returns CDR1 KGHSH and CDR2 LQKENI. This CDR3 contains 14 residues.